This T cell receptor (beta chain) came from a study of T cell repertoires in cytomegalovirus infection (dated by TCRdb to the late 2010s). Some background on the complete study: The HLA type of each donor mattered for the analysis, because public TCR beta signatures pointed to carriage of CMV infection along with the matching HLA type. Results and caveats for the whole study, not just this receptor: Carriers of CMV infection plus the relevant HLA type were discriminated by the cumulative frequency of public TCR beta family members in the study cohort and in an independent approximately 360-donor cohort. The ex vivo response was dominated by HLA-C-restricted CMV-specific TCR beta clonotypes, which also provided the single most frequent clonotype in two of eight donors.

V is shortened by 5 bases, J by 8 bases, and the region joining them spans 21 bases. The CDR3, from cysteine to phenylalanine, totals 16 residues. Only the CDR3 DNA stays, 48 bases, in frame from base 1. For sequencing, an Illumina HiSeq 1500 was employed. The raw public reads went through TCRdb reprocessing: fastp at Q25, MiXCR clone calling, in-frame beta chains kept. Rows are combined by CDR3 protein, so each entry shows the most common genes and DNA. This sample comprises 130,000 or so distinct CDR3 sequences, 5.5% to 7% of them detected only once. The ten largest clonotypes hold roughly 18% of the sample. This clonotype has a handful of counts. Its antigen remains unidentified. Base qualities were left out, and no much larger clone turns up one base away.

The sequence was obtained from a human donor in good health (CMV status not recorded). Some clones in this sample may be carry-over from other donors' samples. This receptor chain uses TRBV12-3 or TRBV12-4 and TRBJ1-4; the D segment cannot be called with confidence. Sample: PBMCs. The DNA sequence is given as TGTGCCAGCAGTCCGGCGGGGAGCGTCACTAGGGAAAAACTGTTTTTT. Its coded protein is CASSPAGSVTREKLFF.